This TCR beta chain was identified in a study of T cell responses to AZD1222 COVID-19 vaccine. The wider study: Whether given at about 4 or about 12 weeks, second doses were pooled.

Assay: immunoSEQ multiplex PCR; the TCRdb copy retains only in-frame clones and omits some. Of about 120,000 clones listed, 70% to 90% are singletons. With regard to this clone: The antigen is not known.

Germline V gene data show CDR1 as SGHDT and CDR2 as YYEEEE. Losses at the gene ends were 0 bases for V and 9 bases for J; bases not matched to a gene: 10. CDR3 length: 15 amino acids. Study-level results: Regions 160-218 and 743-854 dominated among vaccine-associated CD4 TCRs spanning spike. White British donors predominated, females outnumbered males, and clonal diversity was possibly underestimated.

The rearrangement joins TRBV5-6 to TRBJ1-1, with 8 nucleotides matching TRBD1. The sequence derives from an adult in good health. Sequencing used peripheral blood, obtained on day 0 of AZD1222 vaccination. CDR3: CASSLVGTGRLQAFF. Written as DNA, the CDR3 is TGTGCCAGCAGCTTGGTCGGGACAGGACGGCTTCAAGCTTTCTTT.